The 7 T cell receptor beta chains presented below share a single source sample, sequenced in a study of blood T cells in healthy people across ages. With a J-beta primer mix and a sample-barcoded 5' primer, a second PCR ran about 7 to 12 cycles. TCRdb recomputed calls from the 5' RACE reads with MiXCR, one row per CDR3 protein. The sample consists of about 800,000 distinct CDR3 sequences, 58% of them appearing once. The sequenced material came from blood. The receptors come from a man aged 25-45 years in good health.

The chain joins TRBV18 to TRBJ2-7; D is uncertain. With 2 bases removed from V and 10 bases from J, the gap between germline ends came to 21 bases. Germline loops: CDR1 KGHSH, CDR2 LQKENI. The CDR3 consists of 15 residues. The CDR3 sequence is CASSPMRGYEEDQYF. The CDR3 bases are TGTGCCAGCTCACCAATGAGAGGCTACGAAGAGGACCAGTACTTC.

This clonotype was observed a handful of times. J is TRBJ2-7 and V is TRBV12-3 or TRBV12-4, with D possibly TRBD1 on 7 matching bases. V shed 7 bases and J shed 2 bases, with 12 bases lying between them. This CDR3 region has 13 residues. The CDR3 DNA sequence: TGTGCCAGCACAGGGGGGAACACCTACGAGCAGTACTTC. Protein product: CASTGGNTYEQYF.

This rearrangement joins TRBV28 to TRBJ2-4; D perhaps matches TRBD2 (5 bases). The J call may be mistaken, given a closer DNA end match to TRBJ2-7. Germline CDR1 and CDR2: MDHEN and SYDVKM. The CDR3 is 13 residues long. Written as DNA, the CDR3 is TGTGCCAGCAGTTCGGACTTTTTCGGCGAGCAGTACTTC. Protein sequence: CASSSDFFGEQYF.

This clonotype appeared a few times. The chain carries TRBV29-1 and TRBJ2-1; perhaps TRBD1 as D (7 bases). The CDR3 is made up of 15 amino acids. V shed 7 bases and J shed 8 bases, with 24 bases lying between them. Germline CDR1 and CDR2: SQVTM and ANQGSEA. The CDR3 DNA follows: TGCAGCGCCCGACAGGGCCGAACCCGGAGGGATGAGCAGTTCTTC. As protein: CSARQGRTRRDEQFF.

The chain combines TRBV12-3 or TRBV12-4 with TRBJ2-1; D unclear. V lost 8 bases, J lost 4 bases, and 12 bases lay in between. The CDR3 runs 13 residues. The CDR3 spells CASRVAKYNEQFF. CDR3 nucleotides: TGTGCCAGCCGGGTCGCGAAATACAATGAGCAGTTCTTC.

V and J are TRBV5-1 and TRBJ2-3; possibly TRBD2 for D (5 bases). The germline V gene encodes CDR1 SGHRS and CDR2 YFSETQ. This CDR3 region has 15 residues. Trimming took 4 bases from V and 5 from J, leaving 17 bases between them. The CDR3 loop is CASSMGISVGDTQYF. The CDR3 bases are TGCGCCAGCAGCATGGGGATTAGCGTCGGAGATACGCAGTATTTT.

The chain employs TRBV12-3 or TRBV12-4 and TRBJ2-3; possibly TRBD1 for D (7 bases). Trimming took off 3 bases at V and 13 bases at J, with 20 bases between the two ends. CDR3 length: 14 amino acids. CDR3 sequence: CASSFGGGGDAEYF. The DNA of the CDR3 is TGTGCCAGCAGTTTCGGAGGGGGCGGAGATGCGGAGTATTTT.